The 19 T cell receptor beta chains presented below share a single source sample, sequenced in a study of regulatory T cells in long-lasting Graves disease. TCR beta libraries were built with iRepertoire HTBI primers and Arm-PCR of CDR3 regions. TCRdb ran MiXCR on the multiplex PCR reads and lists one entry per CDR3 protein. The sample lists hundreds of thousands of distinct CDR3 sequences, about 16% seen once, with roughly 25% in the top ten. As to time point: newly diagnosed GD, antithyroid drugs for less than 3 months. PBMCs provided the RNA from which the TCR library was made. These same data were also listed under a study on T cells in Graves' hyperthyroidism and ophthalmopathy.

Sample: peripheral blood mononuclear cells (PBMCs), taken at new diagnosis, from a patient treated with antithyroid drugs. These receptors originate from a woman aged 40 to 65 with Graves disease.

This clonotype was seen many times. This chain connects TRBV2 to TRBJ1-2; TRBD1 might be the D (6 bases). V lost 7 bases and J 5 bases, leaving 11 bases between the germline ends. This CDR3 contains 12 residues. Germline V gene data show CDR1 as SNHLY and CDR2 as FYNNEI. This CDR3 is CASKDSIYGYTF. CDR3 DNA: TGTGCCAGCAAGGACAGCATTTATGGCTACACCTTC. The entire variable domain, with the rest obtained from reference TRBV2 and TRBJ1-2, is as follows: EPEVTQTPSHQVTQMGQEVILRCVPISNHLYFYWYRQILGQKVEFLVSFYNNEISEKSEIFDDQFSVERPDGSNFTLKIRSTKLEDSAMYFCASKDSIYGYTFGSGTRLTVV.

The table lists this clonotype with many counts. The chain links TRBV3-1 to TRBJ2-1; 8 bases are shared with TRBD2. Germline lookup yields CDR1 LGHDT and CDR2 YNNKEL (reference sequence). V lost 4 bases to trimming and J lost 6 bases; unmatched junction nucleotides: 5. The CDR3 sequence is 14 residues long. The CDR3 protein is CASSPREGSNEQFF. The CDR3 DNA reads TGTGCCAGCAGCCCTCGGGAGGGAAGCAATGAGCAGTTCTTC.

There are a few counts of this clonotype. This chain links TRBV7-8 with TRBJ2-3; 12 positions agree with TRBD2. Germline V lookup: CDR1 SGHVS, CDR2 FQNEAQ. The CDR3 has 17 amino acids. The V and J ends lost 2 bases and 2 bases, in that order; junction bases with no gene match: 5. Here the CDR3 reads CASSLRASGGVTDTQYF. DNA for the CDR3: TGTGCCAGCAGCTTAAGAGCTAGCGGGGGGGTCACAGATACGCAGTATTTT.

This clonotype was counted at least ten times. This chain uses TRBV5-1 with TRBJ1-1, with D maybe TRBD1 (5 bases). Germline CDR1 SGHRS, CDR2 YFSETQ. V was cut by 3 bases and J by 1 base, with 13 bases left in between. This CDR3 has 15 residues. The CDR3 DNA reads TGCGCCAGCAGCTCTATCTACAGGACGAACACTGAAGCTTTCTTT. Protein sequence: CASSSIYRTNTEAFF.

This clonotype came up a few times. The chain uses TRBV24-1 and TRBJ1-6; D ambiguous. In germline, CDR1 is KGHDR, CDR2 SFDVKD. The ends were cut back, 3 bases at V and 6 bases at J, with 14 bases in the middle. The CDR3 length is 16 residues. The CDR3 region has the DNA TGTGCCACCAGTGATCCCCAAAGCCACCGTAATTCACCCCTCCACTTT. Amino acids: CATSDPQSHRNSPLHF.

This clonotype occurred many times. J is TRBJ2-3 and V is TRBV7-9; 7 bases align to TRBD2. Germline V gene sequence: CDR1 SEHNR, CDR2 FQNEAQ (reference sequence). V gave up 7 bases and J gave up 0 bases; unmatched junction bases: 4. CDR3 size: 14 residues. CDR3 amino acids: CASTRGGSTDTQYF. CDR3 nucleotide sequence: TGTGCCAGCACCCGCGGGGGTAGCACAGATACGCAGTATTTT.

This clonotype came up many times. This chain connects TRBV15 to TRBJ1-2; 7 nucleotides align to TRBD1. This CDR3 region has 14 residues. Trimming removed 1 base from V and 7 bases from J; junction bases left unmatched: 6. Germline V gives CDR1 LNHNV, CDR2 YYDKDF (reference sequence). The CDR3 bases are TGTGCCACCAGCAGAGCGACAGGGATTCCTGGCTACACCTTC. Translated: CATSRATGIPGYTF.

Many counts were recorded for this clonotype. V and J are TRBV27 and TRBJ2-1; a possible D gene is TRBD2 (6 bases). Germline V gene data show CDR1 as MNHEY and CDR2 as SMNVEV (reference sequence). Trimming took off 4 bases at V and 6 bases at J, with 10 bases between the two ends. This CDR3 has 13 residues. CDR3 residues: CASSWGVSNEQFF. As DNA, the CDR3 is TGTGCCAGCAGTTGGGGGGTCTCCAATGAGCAGTTCTTC.

There are a few counts of this clonotype. This chain joins TRBV11-1 and TRBJ1-5; 7 bases agree with TRBD1. CDR3 length equals 14 residues. The ends lost 4 bases at V and 5 bases at J; junction bases unmatched: 5. Germline V CDR1 and CDR2: SGHAT, FQDESV (reference sequence). CDR3 in amino acids: CASSSAGGDQPQHF. CDR3 nucleotides: TGTGCCAGCAGCTCGGCAGGGGGGGATCAGCCCCAGCATTTT.

This clonotype was seen repeatedly, ten times or more. The V call is TRBV7-9, the J call TRBJ1-2, with D possibly matching TRBD1 (5 bases). Germline V gene sequence: CDR1 SEHNR, CDR2 FQNEAQ (reference sequence). There are 13 residues in the CDR3. With 6 bases removed from V and 6 bases from J, the gap between germline ends came to 14 bases. CDR3 DNA sequence: TGTGCCAGCAGTCTACGGGGAGGGGATGGCTACACCTTC. Translating gives CASSLRGGDGYTF.

This clonotype appeared many times. This chain connects TRBV3-1 to TRBJ1-6, with D hard to call. This CDR3 contains 15 residues. Germline loops: CDR1 LGHDT, CDR2 YNNKEL (reference sequence). The V end lost 3 bases, the J end lost 2 bases, and 8 bases lay between the germline ends. CDR3 coding DNA: TGTGCCAGCAGCCATGATGGGACCTATAATTCACCCCTCCACTTT. This translates into CASSHDGTYNSPLHF.

The chain carries TRBV29-1 and TRBJ2-1; 12 bases are a match to TRBD2. Germline V CDR1 and CDR2: SQVTM, ANQGSEA. V lost 4 bases, J lost 4 bases, and 20 bases stayed unmatched. This CDR3 region has 20 residues. The chain's CDR3 is CSVVFRARASGGAGYNEQFF. The CDR3 bases are TGCAGCGTTGTTTTCCGAGCTAGGGCTAGCGGGGGGGCCGGGTACAATGAGCAGTTCTTC.

This clonotype appeared many times. The chain uses TRBV3-1 and TRBJ2-7; 7 bases fit TRBD2. Germline V CDR1 and CDR2: LGHDT, YNNKEL (reference sequence). The ends lost 4 bases at V and 4 bases at J; junction bases unmatched: 10. The CDR3 spans 15 residues. The DNA for the CDR3 is TGTGCCAGCAGCCCCCGGGGCCAGGGACTATACGAGCAGTACTTC. It is translated as CASSPRGQGLYEQYF.

The chain recombines TRBV5-6 with TRBJ1-1; D unclear. This CDR3 comprises 15 residues. In germline, CDR1 is SGHDT, CDR2 YYEEEE. Trimming removed 4 bases at V and 0 bases at J, with 13 bases between. CDR3: CASSKKGGLNTEAFF. CDR3 nucleotides: TGTGCCAGCAGCAAAAAGGGAGGTTTGAACACTGAAGCTTTCTTT. Full variable domain (missing parts from reference TRBV5-6 and TRBJ1-1): DAGVTQSPTHLIKTRGQQVTLRCSPKSGHDTVSWYQQALGQGPQFIFQYYEEEERQRGNFPDRFSGHQFPNYSSELNVNALLLGDSALYLCASSKKGGLNTEAFFGQGTRLTVV.

This clonotype was counted ten times or more. The chain links TRBV27 to TRBJ2-3; 12 bases line up with TRBD2. Germline lookup yields CDR1 MNHEY and CDR2 SMNVEV (reference sequence). The CDR3 has 16 amino acids. V was clipped by 4 bases and J by 6 bases; unmatched bases: 8. The CDR3 spells CASSSGTSGSRDTQYF. CDR3 DNA: TGTGCCAGCAGTTCCGGGACTAGCGGGTCGCGGGATACGCAGTATTTT.

This clonotype was picked up many times. This chain links TRBV5-1 with TRBJ1-3; no definite D call. The CDR3 covers 13 residues. Germline-derived CDR1 and CDR2 are SGHRS and YFSETQ. The V and J ends lost 4 bases and 4 bases respectively, with 9 bases between them. The CDR3 loop reads CASSGLGGNTIYF. The CDR3 DNA sequence: TGCGCCAGCAGCGGGCTGGGAGGAAACACCATATATTTT.

This clonotype appeared many times. This chain links TRBV2 with TRBJ2-1; D gene uncertain. Looked up from germline, CDR1 is SNHLY and CDR2 is FYNNEI. This CDR3 is 11 amino acids long. Trimming took 6 bases from V and 6 from J, leaving 6 bases between them. CDR3 bases: TGTGCCAGCAGGGCGGTCAATGAGCAGTTCTTC. Protein sequence: CASRAVNEQFF. Using reference TRBV2 and TRBJ2-1 for the parts outside the CDR3, the full variable domain is EPEVTQTPSHQVTQMGQEVILRCVPISNHLYFYWYRQILGQKVEFLVSFYNNEISEKSEIFDDQFSVERPDGSNFTLKIRSTKLEDSAMYFCASRAVNEQFFGPGTRLTVL.

This clonotype has ten or more counts. The chain joins TRBV5-1 to TRBJ1-1; weak D call: TRBD1 (6 bases). V was clipped by 6 bases and J by 5 bases, with 23 bases between them. There are 16 residues in the CDR3. Germline V gene sequence: CDR1 SGHRS, CDR2 YFSETQ. In nucleotides, the CDR3 is TGCGCCAGCACCGCAGTCGGGGGGCGGATCGGTACTGAAGCTTTCTTT. Its protein product is CASTAVGGRIGTEAFF. The full variable domain, in which reference TRBV5-1 and TRBJ1-1 provide the parts outside the CDR3, is KAGVTQTPRYLIKTRGQQVTLSCSPISGHRSVSWYQQTPGQGLQFLFEYFSETQRNKGNFPGRFSGRQFSNSRSEMNVSTLELGDSALYLCASTAVGGRIGTEAFFGQGTRLTVV.

This clonotype was recorded a few times. This sequence joins TRBV5-1 and TRBJ2-3; 9 nucleotides agree with TRBD1. With 1 base clipped from V and 6 bases from J, the junction kept 6 bases outside the gene matches. Germline CDR1 reads SGHRS; CDR2 reads YFSETQ. The CDR3 spans 15 residues. CDR3 DNA sequence: TGCGCCAGCAGCTTGAGAACAGGGGGCGAGGATACGCAGTATTTT. Amino acids: CASSLRTGGEDTQYF.